This T cell receptor beta chain was sequenced in a study of blood T cell repertoires in COVID-19. Study details: The samples span acute and convalescent COVID-19 from the United States, Italy and Spain. PBMCs, B-cell-depleted T cells, or T cells were the source of the cDNA or gDNA that made up the material.

In its sample, this clone was seen once. Germline lookup yields CDR1 KGHDR and CDR2 SFDVKD. V was cut by 5 bases and J by 4 bases, with 13 bases left in between. This CDR3 is built from 14 residues. Under the authors' procedure: Using reference gene primer amplification, nucleated cell counts were estimated. TCRdb's table, derived via immunoSEQ multiplex PCR, lists solely in-frame clones and lacks some. V and J calls and clone size follow that table, whereas D and trimming were derived from the DNA. The sample contains around 150,000 clones, approximately 88% of which appear only once. This sequence joins TRBV24-1 and TRBJ1-2, with unresolved D. The sample was peripheral blood. This receptor was identified in a human donor in a cohort sampled during active COVID-19. The CDR3 DNA reads as TGTGCCACCAGTGGTTCCGAGTCCTTCTATGGCTACACCTTC. It specifies CATSGSESFYGYTF.